One sample yielded the 28 T cell receptor beta chains listed below, sequenced in a study of OX40 agonist ivuxolimab in advanced cancers. Sequenced by immunoSEQ multiplex PCR; TCRdb stores in-frame clones only, minus some. The sample contains about 42,000 clones, roughly nine tenths of which appear only once. The sample was CD4+ or CD8+ T cells sorted from blood, taken in a trial of the OX40 agonist ivuxolimab. Receptor source: an adult with an advanced solid tumor such as melanoma, head and neck, liver or kidney cancer.

This clone was picked up a small number of times. Within the sample, other DNA sequences also encode this same CDR3. V is TRBV7-2 and J is TRBJ1-3; possibly TRBD1 for D (5 bases). With 0 bases removed from V and 7 bases from J, the gap between germline ends came to 7 bases. Germline V gives CDR1 SGHTA, CDR2 FQGNSA. The CDR3 is 13 residues long. For the CDR3, the DNA is TGTGCCAGCAGCTTAGCGCGGGGGAACACCATATATTTT. It encodes CASSLARGNTIYF.

In this sample, this clone turned up a few times. The CDR3 region is CASSGDGNTEAFF. DNA of the CDR3: TGTGCCAGCAGCGGAGACGGGAACACTGAAGCTTTCTTT. This chain uses TRBV7-3 with TRBJ1-1; D unresolved. V was pared by 5 bases and J by 1 base, with 8 bases between. From germline, CDR1 is SGHTA and CDR2 FQGTGA. The CDR3 has 13 residues.

The chain uses TRBV7-9 and TRBJ1-2; D not resolved. In germline, CDR1 is SEHNR, CDR2 FQNEAQ (reference sequence). V lost 5 bases and J lost 0, with 4 bases in between. This CDR3 comprises 12 residues. The CDR3: CASSQTNYGYTF. Here the CDR3 DNA reads TGTGCCAGCAGCCAGACTAACTATGGCTACACCTTC.

This chain connects TRBV7-3 to TRBJ1-1; tentative D call: TRBD1 (5 bases). Germline V CDR1 and CDR2: SGHTA, FQGTGA. V lost 5 bases and J 4 bases, leaving 14 bases between the germline ends. The CDR3 has 14 residues. DNA for the CDR3: TGTGCCAGCAGCGCGAGTGGGACCGGCACTGAAGCTTTCTTT. Amino acid sequence: CASSASGTGTEAFF. Looking up the rest from reference TRBV7-3 and TRBJ1-1 gives the full variable domain: GAGVSQTPSNKVTEKGKYVELRCDPISGHTALYWYRQSLGQGPEFLIYFQGTGAADDSGLPNDRFFAVRPEGSVSTLKIQRTERGDSAVYLCASSASGTGTEAFFGQGTRLTVV.

This sequence joins TRBV28 and TRBJ1-2; D is unclear. V lost 3 bases and J lost 7, with 9 bases in between. Germline loops: CDR1 MDHEN, CDR2 SYDVKM. This CDR3 spans 12 amino acids. CDR3 in DNA: TGTGCCAGCAGTTTGGGCACGGTTGGCTACACCTTC. Its translation: CASSLGTVGYTF.

The gene calls are TRBV14 and TRBJ1-2; D is uncertain. The CDR3 runs 14 residues. V lost 0 bases to trimming and J lost 8 bases, with 13 bases between them. Per the germline V gene, CDR1 is SGHDN and CDR2 is FVKESK. The CDR3 DNA sequence: TGTGCCAGCAGCCAAGATCGAGTCGGCGACGGCTACACCTTC. It specifies CASSQDRVGDGYTF.

This chain uses TRBV19 with TRBJ1-1, with unresolved D. This CDR3 spans 15 amino acids. V was trimmed by 7 bases and J by 6 bases, leaving 21 bases between them. Germline CDR1 reads LNHDA; CDR2 reads SQIVND (reference sequence). The CDR3 region is CASTSVTGDGSEAFF. Written as DNA, the CDR3 is TGTGCCAGTACCTCCGTGACGGGCGATGGGTCTGAAGCTTTCTTT.

V and J are TRBV28 and TRBJ1-2; D might be TRBD1 (6 bases). Germline V gives CDR1 MDHEN, CDR2 SYDVKM. The CDR3 spans 17 residues. V lost 1 base and J lost 6, with 21 bases in between. The CDR3 sequence is CASSLFAPGGQGDGYTF. The CDR3 coding sequence is TGTGCCAGCAGTTTATTTGCCCCGGGGGGGCAGGGTGATGGCTACACCTTC.

The gene calls are TRBV28 and TRBJ1-2; D gene ambiguous. The CDR3 has 12 residues. Germline V gene sequence: CDR1 MDHEN, CDR2 SYDVKM. Trimming took 8 bases from V and 8 from J, leaving 15 bases between them. CDR3 DNA sequence: TGTGCCAGCGGTCAGCGTGCCTACGGCTACACCTTC. Translating it yields CASGQRAYGYTF.

The chain joins TRBV5-4 to TRBJ2-2; D perhaps matches TRBD2 (5 bases). V lost 2 bases to trimming and J lost 7 bases, with 9 bases between them. Germline CDR1 reads SGHNT; CDR2 reads YYREEE (reference sequence). The CDR3 totals 13 residues. The CDR3 DNA reads as TGTGCCAGCAGCTTCCGGGAAAGCGGGGAGCTGTTTTTT. Protein product: CASSFRESGELFF. Full variable domain (outside the CDR3, taken from reference TRBV5-4 and TRBJ2-2): ETGVTQSPTHLIKTRGQQVTLRCSSQSGHNTVSWYQQALGQGPQFIFQYYREEENGRGNFPPRFSGLQFPNYSSELNVNALELDDSALYLCASSFRESGELFFGEGSRLTVL.

The chain employs TRBV9 and TRBJ2-2; maybe TRBD1 (5 bases). V shed 2 bases and J shed 1 base, with 9 bases lying between them. The CDR3 runs 15 residues. Per germline, CDR1 SGDLS and CDR2 YYNGEE. CDR3 nucleotides: TGTGCCAGCAGCGTGAGTGACAGGAACACCGGGGAGCTGTTTTTT. Its translation is CASSVSDRNTGELFF.

This chain uses TRBV6-5 with TRBJ2-7; tentative D call: TRBD1 (6 bases). V was pared by 2 bases and J by 3 bases, with 14 bases between. Germline values: CDR1 MNHEY, CDR2 SVGAGI. CDR3 size: 15 residues. CDR3 bases: TGTGCCAGCAGTTACGCCACAGGGTCCGGCTACGAGCAGTACTTC. It translates to CASSYATGSGYEQYF.

This chain uses TRBV11-2 with TRBJ2-3, with 7 nucleotides matching TRBD2. Germline assignment: CDR1 SGHAT and CDR2 FQNNGV. The CDR3 loop spans 17 amino acids. The V segment lost 2 bases and the J segment 2 bases; nucleotides outside the gene matches: 10. The CDR3 region is CASSLTLIAGATDTQYF. The CDR3 nucleotides read TGTGCCAGCAGCTTAACCCTTATAGCGGGTGCCACAGATACGCAGTATTTT.

The V call is TRBV14, the J call TRBJ2-1; D might be TRBD2 (5 bases). CDR3 length: 15 residues. V was clipped by 3 bases and J by 4 bases, with 13 bases between them. Germline assignment: CDR1 SGHDN and CDR2 FVKESK. CDR3 region: CASSQHAGIYNEQFF. In DNA, the CDR3 is TGTGCCAGCAGCCAGCACGCCGGGATATACAATGAGCAGTTCTTC.

The CDR3 protein is CASSYKELGETQYF. As DNA, the CDR3 is TGTGCCAGCAGTTACAAGGAGCTCGGAGAGACCCAGTACTTC. V gene TRBV6-6 combines with J gene TRBJ2-5; D unclear. CDR3 length: 14 residues. V lost 2 bases and J 4 bases, leaving 11 bases between the germline ends. CDR1 and CDR2 (germline): MNHNY, SVGAGI (reference sequence).

V usage is TRBV6-1 and J usage is TRBJ2-2; 10 positions agree with TRBD1. This CDR3 spans 15 amino acids. V was pared by 8 bases and J by 7 bases, with 10 bases of the junction left unmatched. The V gene's germline CDR1 is MNHNS and CDR2 SASEGT. CDR3 coding DNA: TGTGCCAGCTCGGTAATGACAGGGGGCAGCGGGGAGCTGTTTTTT. Amino acid sequence: CASSVMTGGSGELFF.

The chain employs TRBV2 and TRBJ2-2; TRBD1 agrees at 7 bases. Trimming at V came to 6 bases and at J to 4 bases, leaving 8 bases not matched to a gene. CDR3 length: 15 amino acids. Germline V gene sequence: CDR1 SNHLY, CDR2 FYNNEI. The CDR3 nucleotides are TGTGCCAGCAGACTTGAGGGACAGCTCACCGGGGAGCTGTTTTTT. It is translated as CASRLEGQLTGELFF.

This rearrangement joins TRBV28 to TRBJ1-1; D possibly corresponds to TRBD1 (5 bases). V lost 7 bases to trimming and J lost 3 bases, with 9 bases between them. Germline loops: CDR1 MDHEN, CDR2 SYDVKM. The CDR3 totals 12 residues. The CDR3 protein is CASTLQDTEAFF. CDR3 DNA: TGTGCCAGCACCTTACAGGACACTGAAGCTTTCTTT.

The gene calls are TRBV30 and TRBJ2-1; D is perhaps TRBD2 (6 bases). Trimming cost V 4 bases and J 2 bases, with 12 bases left between them. CDR1 and CDR2 (germline): GTSNPN, SVGIG (reference sequence). The CDR3 extends over 14 amino acids. The CDR3 DNA is TGTGCCTGGAACCGGGAGATCGCCTACAATGAGCAGTTCTTC. Amino acid sequence: CAWNREIAYNEQFF.

The chain employs TRBV29-1 and TRBJ2-1; D possibly corresponds to TRBD1 (6 bases). CDR1 SQVTM and CDR2 ANQGSEA come from the germline V gene. This CDR3 contains 14 residues. V was shortened by 6 bases and J by 5 bases, with 17 bases between the two germline ends. As DNA, the CDR3 is TGCAGCGTCTTGACAGGACCCTTTAACAATGAGCAGTTCTTC. Residues: CSVLTGPFNNEQFF.

This rearrangement joins TRBV7-3 to TRBJ2-3; 8 nucleotides agree with TRBD1. The CDR3 is 13 residues long. Trimming took 4 bases from V and 8 from J; bases not matched to a gene: 5. Germline V gene lookup returns CDR1 SGHTA and CDR2 FQGTGA. The CDR3 sequence is CASSSTGDGTQYF. CDR3 DNA: TGTGCCAGCAGCTCGACAGGGGATGGTACGCAGTATTTT.

This sequence joins TRBV5-1 and TRBJ1-3, with 7 bases that match TRBD1. V was clipped by 3 bases and J by 1 base; unmatched bases: 4. Germline CDR1 is SGHRS and CDR2 is YFSETQ. CDR3 size: 15 residues. The CDR3 region is CASSSQGVSGNTIYF. The CDR3 DNA sequence: TGCGCCAGCAGCTCCCAGGGGGTGTCTGGAAACACCATATATTTT.

The chain recombines TRBV6-1 with TRBJ1-5; D not resolved. Germline assignment: CDR1 MNHNS and CDR2 SASEGT. Trimming left V 2 bases short and J 0 bases short, with 8 bases between. CDR3 size: 15 residues. DNA of the CDR3: TGTGCCAGCAGTGAAATCACAAATAGCAATCAGCCCCAGCATTTT. As protein: CASSEITNSNQPQHF.

The chain couples TRBV2 to TRBJ2-7; 9 bases fit TRBD1. Germline V CDR1 and CDR2: SNHLY, FYNNEI. The CDR3 runs to 15 residues. The ends lost 6 bases at V and 5 bases at J; junction bases unmatched: 11. The CDR3: CASSAPRTGVDEQYF. The CDR3 region has the DNA TGTGCCAGCAGCGCTCCTAGGACAGGGGTAGACGAGCAGTACTTC. The variable domain in full, with the rest retrieved from reference TRBV2 and TRBJ2-7, is EPEVTQTPSHQVTQMGQEVILRCVPISNHLYFYWYRQILGQKVEFLVSFYNNEISEKSEIFDDQFSVERPDGSNFTLKIRSTKLEDSAMYFCASSAPRTGVDEQYFGPGTRLTVT.

In this sample, this clone turned up once. The V gene is TRBV5-4, the J gene TRBJ2-1; the D gene is possibly TRBD1 (5 bases). Trimming stripped 4 bases from V and 6 bases from J, with 11 bases between. CDR1 and CDR2 (germline): SGHNT, YYREEE (reference sequence). The CDR3 consists of 13 residues. The CDR3 region is CASSADQGNEQFF. DNA of the CDR3: TGTGCCAGCAGCGCGGATCAGGGCAATGAGCAGTTCTTC.

With regard to this clone: Other DNA variants within this sample encode the same CDR3. The chain employs TRBV11-2 and TRBJ2-5, with D tentatively TRBD1 (6 bases). Germline assignment: CDR1 SGHAT and CDR2 FQNNGV. This CDR3 has 15 amino acids. Trimming took 1 base from V and 2 from J, leaving 11 bases between them. The CDR3 protein is CASSLGQGRQETQYF. The CDR3 region has the DNA TGTGCCAGCAGCTTAGGGCAGGGGCGTCAAGAGACCCAGTACTTC.

CDR3 DNA: TGTGCCAGCAGTGTCAACTCGGGACGGCTCTCTGGAAACACCATATATTTT. Amino acids: CASSVNSGRLSGNTIYF. J is TRBJ1-3 and V is TRBV2, with a tentative D call TRBD1 (5 bases). Per germline, CDR1 SNHLY and CDR2 FYNNEI. V gave up 4 bases and J gave up 0 bases, with 16 bases separating them. The CDR3 contains 17 residues.

V and J are TRBV6-5 and TRBJ1-4; D is possibly TRBD1 (6 bases). CDR3 size: 15 residues. V lost 0 bases and J 3 bases, leaving 8 bases between the germline ends. CDR1 is MNHEY and CDR2 is SVGAGI in the germline V gene. For the CDR3, the DNA is TGTGCCAGCAGTTACTCCGGGGGCTCTAATGAAAAACTGTTTTTT. Its protein product is CASSYSGGSNEKLFF.